This T cell receptor beta chain was identified during a study of T cell responses to AZD1222 COVID-19 vaccine. Study at large: Second doses that came at about 4 or about 12 weeks were put together. Overall study results and limits: The number of AZD1222 recipients seropositive at baseline was only 6 or 7. Epitopes outside B.1.351 and B.1.1.7 mutated regions reportedly drew nearly half of spike TCRs. Regions 160-218 and 743-854 dominated among vaccine-associated CD4 TCRs spanning spike.

To note about this clone: What it binds is not known.

Germline CDR1 and CDR2: SGHTA and FQGTGA. V dropped 4 bases and J dropped 7 bases, with 12 bases sitting between them. The CDR3 covers 13 residues. Profiled with immunoSEQ multiplex PCR; TCRdb holds only in-frame clones, not every one. This repertoire shows around 100,000 clones, approximately 84% found once; its top ten account for roughly 9.5%. The source of this sequence is an adult in good health. This specimen was peripheral blood, taken on day 0 of AZD1222 vaccination. The V and J genes are TRBV7-3 and TRBJ2-3; maybe TRBD1 (7 bases). In nucleotides, the CDR3 is TGTGCCAGCAGCTCGGGGGACAGAAATACGCAGTATTTT. This codes for CASSSGDRNTQYF.